These 25 T cell receptor beta chains share one sample of origin, sequenced in a study of cytomegalovirus exposure and HLA in healthy donors. Libraries were prepared by immunoSEQ multiplex PCR; TCRdb keeps only in-frame clonotypes and omits some of them. Here the sample spans 130,000 to 150,000 clones, 87% being singletons. Source material: PBMCs. These receptors came from a man in his late teens or twenties in good health and CMV-seropositive.

The chain recombines TRBV7-2 with TRBJ2-3, with TRBD2 matching over 8 bases. Germline values: CDR1 SGHTA, CDR2 FQGNSA. The CDR3 is 15 residues long. J gave up 5 bases and V 3 bases, and 7 bases lay outside the gene matches. CDR3 nucleotides: TGTGCCAGCAGCTTGCGGCGGGGGGTGGTAGATACGCAGTATTTT. Amino acid sequence: CASSLRRGVVDTQYF.

This rearrangement joins TRBV11-2 to TRBJ2-2; 9 bases map to TRBD1. The V segment lost 5 bases and the J segment 8 bases; nucleotides outside the gene matches: 9. Germline V gene sequence: CDR1 SGHAT, CDR2 FQNNGV. The CDR3 contains 15 residues. CDR3 in amino acids: CASSTLQGAKGELFF. DNA of the CDR3: TGTGCCAGCAGCACCTTACAGGGGGCAAAGGGGGAGCTGTTTTTT.

As to this clone: The identical CDR3 is also encoded by other nucleotide sequences in the sample. The chain combines TRBV6-5 with TRBJ1-1, with D tentatively TRBD1 (5 bases). Germline CDR1 MNHEY, CDR2 SVGAGI. V lost 4 bases and J 4 bases, leaving 7 bases between the germline ends. The CDR3 loop spans 12 amino acids. Here the CDR3 reads CASSLRGTEAFF. The DNA of the CDR3 is TGTGCCAGCAGTTTAAGGGGCACTGAAGCTTTCTTT.

This sequence joins TRBV19 and TRBJ1-2; 9 bases match TRBD1. Germline loops: CDR1 LNHDA, CDR2 SQIVND (reference sequence). The CDR3 contains 13 residues. The V gene end was trimmed by 10 bases and the J gene end by 4 bases; junction bases not matched to a gene: 7. CDR3 amino acids: CATPDRGGYGYTF. CDR3 sequence (DNA): TGTGCCACCCCGGACAGGGGCGGCTATGGCTACACCTTC.

Here the CDR3 reads CASSLSLLQPQHF. CDR3 nucleotide sequence: TGTGCCAGCAGCTTATCCCTTCTTCAGCCCCAGCATTTT. The J gene is TRBJ1-5, the V gene TRBV7-6; the D is unclear. The CDR3 contains 13 residues. Germline V gives CDR1 SGHVS, CDR2 FNYEAQ. V was trimmed by 2 bases and J by 6 bases, leaving 8 bases between them.

This chain links TRBV15 with TRBJ1-2; no definite D call. The ends were cut back, 0 bases at V and 1 base at J, with 9 bases in the middle. The CDR3 covers 15 residues. Germline V gene data show CDR1 as LNHNV and CDR2 as YYDKDF (reference sequence). The CDR3 reads CATSRDPRFNYGYTF. In DNA, the CDR3 is TGTGCCACCAGCAGAGATCCCAGGTTTAACTATGGCTACACCTTC.

The gene calls are TRBV4-1 and TRBJ2-7, with 10 bases lining up with TRBD2. There are 17 residues in the CDR3. Looked up from germline, CDR1 is MGHRA and CDR2 is YSYEKL. The V segment lost 0 bases and the J segment 5 bases; nucleotides outside the gene matches: 10. The CDR3 loop is CASSQDRRTSGLHEQYF. CDR3 coding DNA: TGCGCCAGCAGCCAAGATCGCCGGACTAGCGGTCTCCACGAGCAGTACTTC.

The chain couples TRBV28 to TRBJ1-1; TRBD1 is a possible D gene (6 bases). V lost 8 bases to trimming and J lost 4 bases, with 20 bases between them. The CDR3 length is 15 residues. Per the germline V gene, CDR1 is MDHEN and CDR2 is SYDVKM. CDR3 coding DNA: TGTGCCAGCGCAACCAGGGGCCGGATGGGCACTGAAGCTTTCTTT. It specifies CASATRGRMGTEAFF.

This clone has a single count. J is TRBJ1-4 and V is TRBV7-9; 8 nucleotides line up with TRBD1. V was clipped by 5 bases and J by 0 bases; unmatched bases: 5. This CDR3 has 16 amino acids. Germline values: CDR1 SEHNR, CDR2 FQNEAQ (reference sequence). DNA for the CDR3: TGTGCCAGCAGCCGTAGACAGGGGACAACTAATGAAAAACTGTTTTTT. Translating it yields CASSRRQGTTNEKLFF.

The chain couples TRBV7-9 to TRBJ2-7; D might be TRBD2 (5 bases). Trimming cost V 2 bases and J 1 base, with 12 bases left between them. Germline values: CDR1 SEHNR, CDR2 FQNEAQ (reference sequence). CDR3 length: 15 residues. The CDR3 loop reads CASSLTSGVSYEQYF. The CDR3 DNA reads TGTGCCAGCAGCTTAACGTCCGGGGTATCCTACGAGCAGTACTTC.

The chain joins TRBV5-4 to TRBJ2-1, with TRBD1 identical over 8 bases. Germline V gene data show CDR1 as SGHNT and CDR2 as YYREEE (reference sequence). With V trimmed by 3 bases and J by 4 bases, 9 bases remained unmatched. CDR3 length: 16 amino acids. DNA for the CDR3: TGTGCCAGCAGCTCGGCTCGACAGGGGATGTACAATGAGCAGTTCTTC. Its translation is CASSSARQGMYNEQFF.

This chain connects TRBV10-3 to TRBJ2-1; 8 nucleotides agree with TRBD1. The CDR3 runs to 15 residues. Germline loops: CDR1 ENHRY, CDR2 SYGVKD. V lost 3 bases to trimming and J lost 4 bases; unmatched junction nucleotides: 5. The CDR3 bases are TGTGCCATCAGTGACCCGGGACAGGCGTACAATGAGCAGTTCTTC. Translating gives CAISDPGQAYNEQFF.

V usage is TRBV9 and J usage is TRBJ1-5; TRBD1 matches at 7 bases. V gave up 6 bases and J gave up 2 bases; unmatched junction bases: 5. The length of the CDR3 is 14 residues. Germline CDR1 SGDLS, CDR2 YYNGEE. As DNA, the CDR3 is TGTGCCAGCAACCGACAGGGAGGCAATCAGCCCCAGCATTTT. It yields the protein CASNRQGGNQPQHF.

In nucleotides, the CDR3 is TGTGCCTCCACCCCCGGGGGTGGGAAGGAAAAACTGTTTTTT. This translates into CASTPGGGKEKLFF. This rearrangement joins TRBV30 to TRBJ1-4, with a tentative D call TRBD1 (5 bases). This CDR3 comprises 14 residues. Trimming took off 7 bases at V and 8 bases at J, with 20 bases between the two ends. Germline CDR1 GTSNPN, CDR2 SVGIG (reference sequence).

This chain joins TRBV6-9 and TRBJ1-1; maybe TRBD1 (5 bases). The V gene lost 8 bases and the J gene lost 1 base, with 17 bases spanning the gap. The germline CDR1 and CDR2 sequences are MNHGY and SVAAGI. This CDR3 has 15 residues. CDR3 loop: CASSGWVGANTEAFF. CDR3 coding DNA: TGTGCCAGCTCCGGATGGGTTGGGGCGAACACTGAAGCTTTCTTT.

This clone occurred a few times. The chain has TRBV15 and TRBJ1-6; no clear D gene. The ends were cut back, 9 bases at V and 6 bases at J, with 12 bases in the middle. Germline CDR1 LNHNV, CDR2 YYDKDF (reference sequence). This CDR3 comprises 13 residues. DNA of the CDR3: TGTGCCACTGCATCACAGTTTAATTCACCCCTCCACTTT. Protein sequence: CATASQFNSPLHF. Looking up the rest from reference TRBV15 and TRBJ1-6 gives the full variable domain: DAMVIQNPRYQVTQFGKPVTLSCSQTLNHNVMYWYQQKSSQAPKLLFHYYDKDFNNEADTPDNFQSRRPNTSFCFLDIRSPGLGDTAMYLCATASQFNSPLHFGNGTRLTVT.

The J gene is TRBJ1-5, the V gene TRBV19, with 9 bases aligning to TRBD1. V was pared by 4 bases and J by 1 base, with 2 bases of the junction left unmatched. This CDR3 region has 15 residues. Germline loops: CDR1 LNHDA, CDR2 SQIVND (reference sequence). The DNA of the CDR3 is TGTGCCAGTAGTACCGGGACAGGGAGCAATCAGCCCCAGCATTTT. It specifies CASSTGTGSNQPQHF.

With respect to this clone: One junction end disagrees with the germline gene, perhaps due to a read error. The V gene is TRBV30, the J gene TRBJ1-2; D unclear. The CDR3 runs to 12 residues. CDR1 GTSNPN and CDR2 SVGIG come from the germline V gene (reference sequence). CDR3 sequence reads: CARSVNSYGYTF. CDR3 DNA: TGTGCCCGGAGTGTGAACAGCTATGGCTACACCTTC.

This clone was observed a handful of times. V gene TRBV27 combines with J gene TRBJ1-2; the D is unclear. The CDR3 runs to 14 residues. Germline lookup yields CDR1 MNHEY and CDR2 SMNVEV (reference sequence). The germline V and J ends were trimmed by 4 bases and 7 bases, with 16 bases remaining between them. CDR3 in DNA: TGTGCCAGCAGTTCGACCCCGACTGTGAGTGGCTACACCTTC. Translating gives CASSSTPTVSGYTF.

This clone showed up just a few times. The chain has TRBV28 and TRBJ1-4; no clear D gene. This CDR3 contains 12 residues. Germline CDR1 and CDR2: MDHEN and SYDVKM. V lost 7 bases to trimming and J lost 10 bases, with 13 bases between them. The CDR3 DNA is TGTGCCAGCAACGGACTTAAAGGAAAACTGTTTTTT. This sequence encodes CASNGLKGKLFF.

The chain has TRBV9 and TRBJ2-3, with 7 bases fitting TRBD1. CDR3 length: 14 residues. Germline trimming cut 2 bases from V and 3 bases from J; bases unmatched to any gene: 3. Germline assignment: CDR1 SGDLS and CDR2 YYNGEE. The CDR3 region is CASSVRGLTDTQYF. The CDR3 coding sequence is TGTGCCAGCAGCGTTAGGGGGCTTACAGATACGCAGTATTTT.

CDR3 region: CASSPTAWDREFSGANVLTF. DNA of the CDR3: TGTGCCAGCAGTCCCACGGCCTGGGACAGAGAATTCTCTGGGGCCAACGTCCTGACTTTC. The V and J genes are TRBV27 and TRBJ2-6; 7 positions match TRBD1. Per the germline V gene, CDR1 is MNHEY and CDR2 is SMNVEV (reference sequence). J lost 0 bases, V lost 5 bases, and 16 bases had no gene match. The CDR3 is 20 residues long.

The chain joins TRBV12-5 to TRBJ2-7, with TRBD1 identical over 9 bases. V was clipped by 1 base and J by 5 bases; unmatched bases: 3. This CDR3 region has 14 residues. Germline values: CDR1 LGHNT, CDR2 FRNRAP. In DNA form, the CDR3 reads TGTGCTAGTGGTTTGGGACAGGGGGACGACGAGCAGTACTTC. This codes for CASGLGQGDDEQYF.

J is TRBJ1-1 and V is TRBV7-6; weak D call: TRBD1 (5 bases). V lost 5 bases and J 2 bases, leaving 12 bases between the germline ends. Germline assignment: CDR1 SGHVS and CDR2 FNYEAQ. The CDR3 runs to 14 residues. The chain's CDR3 is CASSPQGINTEAFF. The CDR3 bases are TGTGCCAGCAGCCCCCAGGGTATAAACACTGAAGCTTTCTTT.

As regards this clone: The junction differs from germline at one of its ends, possibly a read error. As DNA, the CDR3 is TGTGCCAGCAGACCTTGGGACAGGGACTCCCACAATGAGCAGTTCTTC. It is translated as CASRPWDRDSHNEQFF. This chain joins TRBV27 and TRBJ2-1; 9 bases line up with TRBD1. Germline V gene sequence: CDR1 MNHEY, CDR2 SMNVEV (reference sequence). The CDR3 extends over 16 amino acids.